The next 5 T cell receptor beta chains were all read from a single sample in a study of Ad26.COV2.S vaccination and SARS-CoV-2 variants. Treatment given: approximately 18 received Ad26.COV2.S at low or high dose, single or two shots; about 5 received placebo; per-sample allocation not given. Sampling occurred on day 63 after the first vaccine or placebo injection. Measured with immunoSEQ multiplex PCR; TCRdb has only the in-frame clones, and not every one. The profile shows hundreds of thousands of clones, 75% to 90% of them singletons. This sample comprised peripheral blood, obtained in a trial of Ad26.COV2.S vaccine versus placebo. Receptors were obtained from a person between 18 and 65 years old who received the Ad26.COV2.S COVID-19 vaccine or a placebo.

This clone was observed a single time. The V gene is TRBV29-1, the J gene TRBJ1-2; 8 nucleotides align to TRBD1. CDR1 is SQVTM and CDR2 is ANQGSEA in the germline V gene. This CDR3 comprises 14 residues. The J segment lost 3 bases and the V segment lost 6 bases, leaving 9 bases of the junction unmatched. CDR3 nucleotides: TGCAGCGTGACCCGATACAGGGGGGACTATGGCTACACCTTC. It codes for CSVTRYRGDYGYTF.

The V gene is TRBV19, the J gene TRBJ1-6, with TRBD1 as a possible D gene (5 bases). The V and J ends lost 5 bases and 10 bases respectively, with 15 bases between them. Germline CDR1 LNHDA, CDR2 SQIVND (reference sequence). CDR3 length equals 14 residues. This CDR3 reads CASSPFRGNSPLHF. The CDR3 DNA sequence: TGTGCCAGTAGTCCTTTTAGGGGAAACTCACCCCTCCACTTT.

In nucleotides, the CDR3 is TGTGCCTGGAGTGTTGGAGGGGCCTCGCCCTACGAGCAGTACTTC. Amino acids: CAWSVGGASPYEQYF. The V gene is TRBV30, the J gene TRBJ2-7, with D maybe TRBD2 (6 bases). This CDR3 has 15 amino acids. Germline-derived CDR1 and CDR2 are GTSNPN and SVGIG (reference sequence). Trimming took off 0 bases at V and 2 bases at J, with 14 bases between the two ends.

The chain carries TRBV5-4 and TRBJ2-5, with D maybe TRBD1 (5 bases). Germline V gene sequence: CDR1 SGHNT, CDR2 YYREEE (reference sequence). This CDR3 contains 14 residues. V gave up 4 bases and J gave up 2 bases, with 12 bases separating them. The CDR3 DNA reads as TGTGCCAGCAGCCGCGACAGAGCTCAAGAGACCCAGTACTTC. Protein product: CASSRDRAQETQYF.

The CDR3 DNA follows: TGTGCCAGCAGCCAAGCGCAGCCCGGCACCGGGGAGCTGTTTTTT. Its translation is CASSQAQPGTGELFF. This chain joins TRBV14 and TRBJ2-2; the D is unclear. The germline gives CDR1 SGHDN, CDR2 FVKESK. The CDR3 runs 15 residues. V was shortened by 1 base and J by 4 bases, with 10 bases between the two germline ends. Complete variable domain (other parts from reference TRBV14 and TRBJ2-2): EAGVTQFPSHSVIEKGQTVTLRCDPISGHDNLYWYRRVMGKEIKFLLHFVKESKQDESGMPNNRFLAERTGGTYSTLKVQPAELEDSGVYFCASSQAQPGTGELFFGEGSRLTVL.